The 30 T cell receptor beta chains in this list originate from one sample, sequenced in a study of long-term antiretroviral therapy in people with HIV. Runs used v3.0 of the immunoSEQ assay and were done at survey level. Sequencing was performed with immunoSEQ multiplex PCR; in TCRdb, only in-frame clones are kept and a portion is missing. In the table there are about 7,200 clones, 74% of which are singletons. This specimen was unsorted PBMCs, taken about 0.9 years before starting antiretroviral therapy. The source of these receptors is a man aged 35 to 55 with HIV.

The CDR3 protein is CASSGDTDRVGNTIYF. CDR3 DNA: TGTGCCAGCAGCGGAGACACGGATCGTGTCGGAAACACCATATATTTT. V gene TRBV9 combines with J gene TRBJ1-3, with D unclear. The CDR3 has 16 amino acids. V lost 3 bases to trimming and J lost 4 bases, with 17 bases between them. Germline CDR1 SGDLS, CDR2 YYNGEE.

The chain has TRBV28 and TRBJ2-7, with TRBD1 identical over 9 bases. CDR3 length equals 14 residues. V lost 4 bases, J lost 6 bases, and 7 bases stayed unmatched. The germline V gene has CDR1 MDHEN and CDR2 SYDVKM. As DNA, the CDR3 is TGTGCCAGCAGTTCCCGACAGGGGGTTGGCGAGCAGTACTTC. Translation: CASSSRQGVGEQYF. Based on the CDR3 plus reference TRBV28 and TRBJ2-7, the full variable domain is DVKVTQSSRYLVKRTGEKVFLECVQDMDHENMFWYRQDPGLGLRLIYFSYDVKMKEKGDIPEGYSVSREKKERFSLILESASTNQTSMYLCASSSRQGVGEQYFGPGTRLTVT.

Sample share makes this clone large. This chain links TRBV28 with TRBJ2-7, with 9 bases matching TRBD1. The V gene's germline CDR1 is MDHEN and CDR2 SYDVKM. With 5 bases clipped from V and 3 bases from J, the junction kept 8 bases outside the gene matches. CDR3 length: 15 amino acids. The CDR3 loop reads CASSPYSGQGYEQYF. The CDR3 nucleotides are TGTGCCAGCAGTCCATACTCGGGACAGGGCTACGAGCAGTACTTC. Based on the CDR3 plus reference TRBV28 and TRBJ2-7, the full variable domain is DVKVTQSSRYLVKRTGEKVFLECVQDMDHENMFWYRQDPGLGLRLIYFSYDVKMKEKGDIPEGYSVSREKKERFSLILESASTNQTSMYLCASSPYSGQGYEQYFGPGTRLTVT.

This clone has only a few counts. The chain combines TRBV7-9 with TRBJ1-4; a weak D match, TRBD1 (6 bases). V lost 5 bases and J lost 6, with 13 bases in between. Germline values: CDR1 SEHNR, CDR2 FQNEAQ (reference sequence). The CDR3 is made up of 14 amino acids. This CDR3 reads CASSQTGVDEKLFF. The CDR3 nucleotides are TGTGCCAGCAGCCAGACAGGCGTTGATGAAAAACTGTTTTTT.

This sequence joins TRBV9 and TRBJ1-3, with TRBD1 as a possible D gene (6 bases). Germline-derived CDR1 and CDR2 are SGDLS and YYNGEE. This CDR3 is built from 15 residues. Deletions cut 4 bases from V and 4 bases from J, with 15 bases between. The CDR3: CASSPKGVGGNTIYF. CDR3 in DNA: TGTGCCAGCAGCCCAAAGGGGGTTGGCGGAAACACCATATATTTT.

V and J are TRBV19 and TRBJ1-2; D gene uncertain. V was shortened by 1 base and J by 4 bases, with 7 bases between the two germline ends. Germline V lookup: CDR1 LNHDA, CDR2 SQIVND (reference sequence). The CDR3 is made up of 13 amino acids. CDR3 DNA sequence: TGTGCCAGTAGTATAGGAGGGATCTATGGCTACACCTTC. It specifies CASSIGGIYGYTF.

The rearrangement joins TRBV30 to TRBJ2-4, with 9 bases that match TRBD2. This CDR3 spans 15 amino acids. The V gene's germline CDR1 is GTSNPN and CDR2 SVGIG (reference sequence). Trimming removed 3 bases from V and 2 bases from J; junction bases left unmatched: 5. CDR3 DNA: TGTGCCTGGAGCCAAGCGGGGGGCACCAAAAACATTCAGTACTTC. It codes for CAWSQAGGTKNIQYF. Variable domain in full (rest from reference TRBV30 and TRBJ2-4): SQTIHQWPATLVQPVGSPLSLECTVEGTSNPNLYWYRQAAGRGLQLLFYSVGIGQISSEVPQNLSASRPQDRQFILSSKKLLLSDSGFYLCAWSQAGGTKNIQYFGAGTRLSVL.

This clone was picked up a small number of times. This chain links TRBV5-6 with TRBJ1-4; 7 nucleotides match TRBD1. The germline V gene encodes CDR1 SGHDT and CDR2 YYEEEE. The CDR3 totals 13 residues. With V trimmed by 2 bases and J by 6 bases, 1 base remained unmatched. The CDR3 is CASSFGTDEKLFF. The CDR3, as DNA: TGTGCCAGCAGCTTCGGGACAGATGAAAAACTGTTTTTT.

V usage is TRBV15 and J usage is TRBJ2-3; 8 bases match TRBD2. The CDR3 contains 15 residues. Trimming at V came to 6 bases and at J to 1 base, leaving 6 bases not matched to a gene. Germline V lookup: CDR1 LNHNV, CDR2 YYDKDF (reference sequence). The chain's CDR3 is CATSDGGDGTDTQYF. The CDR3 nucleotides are TGTGCCACCAGTGACGGGGGGGACGGCACAGATACGCAGTATTTT.

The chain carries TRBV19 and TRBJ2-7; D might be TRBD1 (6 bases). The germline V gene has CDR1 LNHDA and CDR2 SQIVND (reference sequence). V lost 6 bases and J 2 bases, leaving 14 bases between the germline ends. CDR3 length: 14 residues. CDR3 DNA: TGTGCCAGTAGGCTGGACAGTAGTACCTACGAGCAGTACTTC. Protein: CASRLDSSTYEQYF.

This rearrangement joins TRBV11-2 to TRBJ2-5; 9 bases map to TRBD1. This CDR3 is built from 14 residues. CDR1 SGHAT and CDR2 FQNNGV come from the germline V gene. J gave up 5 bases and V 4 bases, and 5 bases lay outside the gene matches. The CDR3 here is CASSSTGGGETQYF. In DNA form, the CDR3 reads TGTGCCAGCAGCTCGACAGGGGGAGGGGAGACCCAGTACTTC.

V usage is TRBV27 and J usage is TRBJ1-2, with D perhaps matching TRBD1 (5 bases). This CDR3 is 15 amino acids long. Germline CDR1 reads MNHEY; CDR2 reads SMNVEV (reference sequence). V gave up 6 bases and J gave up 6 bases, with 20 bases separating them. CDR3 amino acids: CASSPYVQGEDGYTF. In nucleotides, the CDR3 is TGTGCCAGCAGCCCTTACGTCCAGGGTGAGGATGGCTACACCTTC.

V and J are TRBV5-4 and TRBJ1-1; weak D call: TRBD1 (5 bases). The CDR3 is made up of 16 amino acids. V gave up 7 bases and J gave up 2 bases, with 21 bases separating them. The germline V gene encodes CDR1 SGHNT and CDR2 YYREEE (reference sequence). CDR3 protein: CASATGGVIYNTEAFF. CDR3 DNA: TGTGCCAGCGCTACCGGGGGTGTAATTTACAACACTGAAGCTTTCTTT. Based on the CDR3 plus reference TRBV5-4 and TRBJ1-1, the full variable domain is ETGVTQSPTHLIKTRGQQVTLRCSSQSGHNTVSWYQQALGQGPQFIFQYYREEENGRGNFPPRFSGLQFPNYSSELNVNALELDDSALYLCASATGGVIYNTEAFFGQGTRLTVV.

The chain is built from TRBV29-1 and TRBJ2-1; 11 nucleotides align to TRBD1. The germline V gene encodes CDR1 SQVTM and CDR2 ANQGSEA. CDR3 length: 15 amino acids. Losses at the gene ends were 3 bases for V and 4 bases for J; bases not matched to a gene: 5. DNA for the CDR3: TGCAGCGTTGACAGGGGGACAGGGGGTTACAATGAGCAGTTCTTC. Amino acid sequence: CSVDRGTGGYNEQFF.

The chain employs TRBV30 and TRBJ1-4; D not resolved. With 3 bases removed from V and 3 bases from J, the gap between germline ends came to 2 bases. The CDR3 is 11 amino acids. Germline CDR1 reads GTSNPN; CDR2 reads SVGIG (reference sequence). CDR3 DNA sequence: TGTGCCTGGAGCGCTAATGAAAAACTGTTTTTT. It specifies CAWSANEKLFF.

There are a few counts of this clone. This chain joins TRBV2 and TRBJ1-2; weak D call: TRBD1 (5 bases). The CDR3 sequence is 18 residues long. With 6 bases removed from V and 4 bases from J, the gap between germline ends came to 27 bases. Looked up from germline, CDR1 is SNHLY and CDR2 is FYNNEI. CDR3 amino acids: CASRKGVKGAAERYGYTF. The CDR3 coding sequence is TGTGCCAGCAGAAAAGGGGTTAAAGGGGCGGCCGAGCGCTATGGCTACACCTTC.

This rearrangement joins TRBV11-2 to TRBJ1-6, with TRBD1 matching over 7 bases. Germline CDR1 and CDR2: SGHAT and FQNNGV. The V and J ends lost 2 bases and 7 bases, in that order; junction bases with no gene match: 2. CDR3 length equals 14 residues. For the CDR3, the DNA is TGTGCCAGCAGCTTAAACAGGGGAAATTCACCCCTCCACTTT. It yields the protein CASSLNRGNSPLHF.

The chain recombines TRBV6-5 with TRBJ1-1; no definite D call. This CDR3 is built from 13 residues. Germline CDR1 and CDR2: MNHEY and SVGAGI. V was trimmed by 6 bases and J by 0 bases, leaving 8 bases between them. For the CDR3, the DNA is TGTGCCAGCAGAGCCCCCATGAACACTGAAGCTTTCTTT. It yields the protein CASRAPMNTEAFF.

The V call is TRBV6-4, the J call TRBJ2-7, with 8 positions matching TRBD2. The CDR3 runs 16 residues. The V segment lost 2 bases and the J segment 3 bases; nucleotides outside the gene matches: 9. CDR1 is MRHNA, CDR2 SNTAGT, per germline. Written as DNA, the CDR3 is TGTGCCAGCAGTGACCCCGGGGTAGCGGGGAACTACGAGCAGTACTTC. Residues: CASSDPGVAGNYEQYF.

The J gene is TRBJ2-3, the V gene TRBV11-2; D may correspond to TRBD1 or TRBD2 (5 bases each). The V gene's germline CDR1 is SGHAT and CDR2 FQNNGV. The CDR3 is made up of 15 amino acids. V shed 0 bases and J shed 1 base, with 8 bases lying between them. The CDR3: CASSLEGVGTDTQYF. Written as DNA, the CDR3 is TGTGCCAGCAGCTTAGAGGGGGTGGGCACAGATACGCAGTATTTT. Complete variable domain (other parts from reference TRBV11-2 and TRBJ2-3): EAGVAQSPRYKIIEKRQSVAFWCNPISGHATLYWYQQILGQGPKLLIQFQNNGVVDDSQLPKDRFSAERLKGVDSTLKIQPAKLEDSAVYLCASSLEGVGTDTQYFGPGTRLTVL.

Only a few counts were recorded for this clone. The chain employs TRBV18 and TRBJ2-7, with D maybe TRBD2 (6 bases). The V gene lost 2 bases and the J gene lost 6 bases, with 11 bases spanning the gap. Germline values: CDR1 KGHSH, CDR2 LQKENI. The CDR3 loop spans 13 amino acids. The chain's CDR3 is CASSPTPGAEQYF. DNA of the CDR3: TGTGCCAGCTCACCAACCCCGGGAGCCGAGCAGTACTTC.

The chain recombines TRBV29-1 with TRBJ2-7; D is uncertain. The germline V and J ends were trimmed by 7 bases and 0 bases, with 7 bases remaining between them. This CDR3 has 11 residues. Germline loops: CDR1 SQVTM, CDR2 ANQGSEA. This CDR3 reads CSARASYEQYF. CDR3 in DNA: TGCAGCGCTCGGGCCTCCTACGAGCAGTACTTC.

CDR3 in DNA: TGCAGCGTTGAATGGAAGGCACCGATGAACACTGAAGCTTTCTTT. Translation: CSVEWKAPMNTEAFF. The chain has TRBV29-1 and TRBJ1-1; D unclear. Germline CDR1 and CDR2: SQVTM and ANQGSEA. The CDR3 consists of 15 residues. V was cut by 2 bases and J by 0 bases, with 13 bases left in between.

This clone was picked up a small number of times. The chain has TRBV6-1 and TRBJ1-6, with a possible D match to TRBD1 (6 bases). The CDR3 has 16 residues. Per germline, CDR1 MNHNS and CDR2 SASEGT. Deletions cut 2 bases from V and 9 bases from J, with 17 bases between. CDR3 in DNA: TGTGCCAGCAGTGAAAGGCAGGGGTCTACTAGTTCACCCCTCCACTTT. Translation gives CASSERQGSTSSPLHF.

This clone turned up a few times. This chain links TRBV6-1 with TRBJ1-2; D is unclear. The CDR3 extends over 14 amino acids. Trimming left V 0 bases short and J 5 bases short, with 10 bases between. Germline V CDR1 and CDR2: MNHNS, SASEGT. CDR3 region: CASSEAGSRYGYTF. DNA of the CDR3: TGTGCCAGCAGTGAAGCGGGGTCGCGGTATGGCTACACCTTC.

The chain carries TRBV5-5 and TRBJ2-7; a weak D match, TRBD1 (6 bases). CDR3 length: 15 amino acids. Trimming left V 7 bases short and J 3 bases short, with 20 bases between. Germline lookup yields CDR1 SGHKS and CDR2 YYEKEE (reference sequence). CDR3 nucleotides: TGTGCCAGCTACTTTGGGGGCAGTGGTCACTACGAGCAGTACTTC. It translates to CASYFGGSGHYEQYF. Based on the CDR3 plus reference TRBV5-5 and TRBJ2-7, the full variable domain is DAGVTQSPTHLIKTRGQQVTLRCSPISGHKSVSWYQQVLGQGPQFIFQYYEKEERGRGNFPDRFSARQFPNYSSELNVNALLLGDSALYLCASYFGGSGHYEQYFGPGTRLTVT.

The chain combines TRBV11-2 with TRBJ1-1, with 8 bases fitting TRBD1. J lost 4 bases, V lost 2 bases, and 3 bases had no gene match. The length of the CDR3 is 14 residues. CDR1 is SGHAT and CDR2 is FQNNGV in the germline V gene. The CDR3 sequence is CASSLSGQVTEAFF. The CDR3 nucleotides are TGTGCCAGCAGCTTATCGGGACAGGTCACTGAAGCTTTCTTT.

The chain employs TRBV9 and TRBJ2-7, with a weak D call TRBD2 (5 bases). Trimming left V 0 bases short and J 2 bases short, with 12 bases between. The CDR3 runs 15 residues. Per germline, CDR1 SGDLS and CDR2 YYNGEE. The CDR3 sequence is CASSVVAGEAYEQYF. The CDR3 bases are TGTGCCAGCAGCGTAGTGGCCGGGGAAGCCTACGAGCAGTACTTC.

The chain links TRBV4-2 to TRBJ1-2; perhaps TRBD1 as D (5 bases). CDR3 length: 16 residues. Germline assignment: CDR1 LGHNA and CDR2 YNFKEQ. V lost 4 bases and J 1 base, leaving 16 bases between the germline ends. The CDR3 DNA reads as TGTGCCAGCAGCCGTTTCTTAGGGGCTAATAACTATGGCTACACCTTC. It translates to CASSRFLGANNYGYTF.

The CDR3, as DNA: TGTGCCAGCAGCGGTCAGGAGCTCGGGGCCGGTTCACCCCTCCACTTT. It specifies CASSGQELGAGSPLHF. The chain uses TRBV7-9 and TRBJ1-6; a possible D gene is TRBD1 (5 bases). CDR3 length: 16 residues. The germline V gene encodes CDR1 SEHNR and CDR2 FQNEAQ (reference sequence). V lost 5 bases and J lost 9, with 20 bases in between.